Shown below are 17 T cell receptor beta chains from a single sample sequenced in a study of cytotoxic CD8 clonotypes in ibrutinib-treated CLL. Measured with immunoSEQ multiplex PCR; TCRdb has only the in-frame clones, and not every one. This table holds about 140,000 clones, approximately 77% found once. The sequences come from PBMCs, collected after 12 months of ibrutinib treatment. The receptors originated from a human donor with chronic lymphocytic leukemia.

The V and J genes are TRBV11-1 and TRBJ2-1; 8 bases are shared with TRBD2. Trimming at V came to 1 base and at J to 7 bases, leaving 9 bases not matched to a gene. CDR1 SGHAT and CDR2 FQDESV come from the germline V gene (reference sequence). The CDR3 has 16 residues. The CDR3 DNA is TGTGCCAGCAGCTTAGTAGGAGCTAGCGGGCGTAATGAGCAGTTCTTC. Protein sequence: CASSLVGASGRNEQFF.

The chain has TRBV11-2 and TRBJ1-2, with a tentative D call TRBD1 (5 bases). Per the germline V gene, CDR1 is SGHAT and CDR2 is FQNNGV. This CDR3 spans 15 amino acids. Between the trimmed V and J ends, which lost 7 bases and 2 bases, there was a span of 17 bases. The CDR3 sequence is CASILMDTANYGYTF. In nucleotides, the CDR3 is TGTGCCAGCATCCTTATGGACACCGCAAACTATGGCTACACCTTC.

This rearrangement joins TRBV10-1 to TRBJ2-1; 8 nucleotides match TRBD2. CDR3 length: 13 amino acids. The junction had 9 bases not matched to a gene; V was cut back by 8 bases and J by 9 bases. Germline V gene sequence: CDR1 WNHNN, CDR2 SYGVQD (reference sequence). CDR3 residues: CASLISGRGEQFF. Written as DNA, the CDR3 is TGCGCCAGCCTAATCAGCGGGAGAGGTGAGCAGTTCTTC.

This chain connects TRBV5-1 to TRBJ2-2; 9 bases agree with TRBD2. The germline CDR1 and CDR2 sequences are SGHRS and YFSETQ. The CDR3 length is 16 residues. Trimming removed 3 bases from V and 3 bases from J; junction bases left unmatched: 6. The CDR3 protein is CASSSPSGVDTGELFF. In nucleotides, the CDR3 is TGCGCCAGCAGCTCCCCTAGCGGGGTAGACACCGGGGAGCTGTTTTTT.

This chain's CDR3 is CATSGNRDGWETQYF. For the CDR3, the DNA is TGTGCCACCAGCGGAAACCGGGACGGATGGGAGACCCAGTACTTC. This chain uses TRBV15 with TRBJ2-5, with D perhaps being TRBD1 or TRBD2 (5 bases each). The V gene's germline CDR1 is LNHNV and CDR2 YYDKDF (reference sequence). The CDR3 consists of 15 residues. The V and J ends lost 5 bases and 5 bases respectively, with 18 bases between them.

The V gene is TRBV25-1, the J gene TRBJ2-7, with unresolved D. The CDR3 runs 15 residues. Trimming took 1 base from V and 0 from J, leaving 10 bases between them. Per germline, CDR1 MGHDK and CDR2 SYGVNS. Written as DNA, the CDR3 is TGTGCCAGCAGTGAATTTAGCACGCTCTCCTACGAGCAGTACTTC. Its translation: CASSEFSTLSYEQYF.

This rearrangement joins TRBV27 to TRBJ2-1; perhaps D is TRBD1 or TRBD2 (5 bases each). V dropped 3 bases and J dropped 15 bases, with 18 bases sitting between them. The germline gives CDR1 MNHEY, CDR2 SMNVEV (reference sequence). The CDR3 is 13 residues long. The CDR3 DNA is TGTGCCAGCAGTTTTTCCGGGGCGGGCACTGGGTTCTTC. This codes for CASSFSGAGTGFF.

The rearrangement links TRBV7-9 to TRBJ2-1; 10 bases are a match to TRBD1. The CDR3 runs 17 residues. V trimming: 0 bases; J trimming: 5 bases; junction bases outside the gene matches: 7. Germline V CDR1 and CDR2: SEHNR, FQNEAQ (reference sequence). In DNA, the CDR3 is TGTGCCAGCAGCTTAGCGCCCCGACAGGGGGCCCACAATGAGCAGTTCTTC. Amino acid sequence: CASSLAPRQGAHNEQFF.

CDR3 DNA sequence: TGTGCCAGCAGCTCTCAGACGATTAGCACAGATACGCAGTATTTT. It encodes CASSSQTISTDTQYF. The chain couples TRBV11-2 to TRBJ2-3, with D unresolved. Trimming removed 4 bases at V and 0 bases at J, with 11 bases between. The germline V gene encodes CDR1 SGHAT and CDR2 FQNNGV. CDR3 length equals 15 residues.

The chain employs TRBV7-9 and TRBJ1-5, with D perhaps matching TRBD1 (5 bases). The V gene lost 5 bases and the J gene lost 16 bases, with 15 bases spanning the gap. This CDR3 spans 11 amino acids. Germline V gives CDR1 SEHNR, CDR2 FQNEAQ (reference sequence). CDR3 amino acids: CASSLKGTLHF. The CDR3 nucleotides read TGTGCCAGCAGCCTCAAAGGGACTCTACATTTT.

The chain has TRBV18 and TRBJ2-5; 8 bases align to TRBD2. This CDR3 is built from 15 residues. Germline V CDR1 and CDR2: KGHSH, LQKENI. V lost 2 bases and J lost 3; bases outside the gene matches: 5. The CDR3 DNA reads TGTGCCAGCTCACCAGGCGGGAGGTACAAAGAGACCCAGTACTTC. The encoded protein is CASSPGGRYKETQYF.

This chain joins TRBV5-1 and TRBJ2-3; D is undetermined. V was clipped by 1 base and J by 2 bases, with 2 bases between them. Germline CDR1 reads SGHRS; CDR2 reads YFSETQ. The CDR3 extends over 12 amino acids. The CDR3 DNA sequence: TGCGCCAGCAGCTTGAACACAGATACGCAGTATTTT. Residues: CASSLNTDTQYF.

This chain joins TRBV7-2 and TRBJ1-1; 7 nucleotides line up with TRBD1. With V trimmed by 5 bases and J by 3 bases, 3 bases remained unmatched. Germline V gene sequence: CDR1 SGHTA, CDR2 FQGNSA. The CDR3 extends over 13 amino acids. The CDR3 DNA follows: TGTGCCAGCAGCACTCAGGGGGACACTGAAGCTTTCTTT. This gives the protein CASSTQGDTEAFF.

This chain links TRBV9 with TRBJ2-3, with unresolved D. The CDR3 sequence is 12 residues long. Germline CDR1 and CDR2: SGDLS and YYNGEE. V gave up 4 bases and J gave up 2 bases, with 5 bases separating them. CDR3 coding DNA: TGTGCCAGCAGCTCAAACACAGATACGCAGTATTTT. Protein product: CASSSNTDTQYF.

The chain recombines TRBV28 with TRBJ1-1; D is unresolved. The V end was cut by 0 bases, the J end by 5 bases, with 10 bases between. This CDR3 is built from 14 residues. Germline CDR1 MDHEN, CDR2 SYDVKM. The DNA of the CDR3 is TGTGCCAGCAGTTTATGGAGAACGGGGACTGAAGCTTTCTTT. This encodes CASSLWRTGTEAFF.

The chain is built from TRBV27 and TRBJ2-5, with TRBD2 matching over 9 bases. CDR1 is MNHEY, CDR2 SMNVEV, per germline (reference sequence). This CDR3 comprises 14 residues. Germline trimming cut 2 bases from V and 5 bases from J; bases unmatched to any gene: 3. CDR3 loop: CASSLAGGSETQYF. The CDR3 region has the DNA TGTGCCAGCAGTTTAGCGGGAGGGAGCGAGACCCAGTACTTC.

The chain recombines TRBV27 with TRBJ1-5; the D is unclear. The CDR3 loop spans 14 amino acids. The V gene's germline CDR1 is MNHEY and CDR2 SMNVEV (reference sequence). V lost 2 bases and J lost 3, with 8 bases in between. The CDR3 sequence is CASSLVQTNQPQHF. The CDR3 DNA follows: TGTGCCAGCAGTTTAGTACAGACCAATCAGCCCCAGCATTTT.